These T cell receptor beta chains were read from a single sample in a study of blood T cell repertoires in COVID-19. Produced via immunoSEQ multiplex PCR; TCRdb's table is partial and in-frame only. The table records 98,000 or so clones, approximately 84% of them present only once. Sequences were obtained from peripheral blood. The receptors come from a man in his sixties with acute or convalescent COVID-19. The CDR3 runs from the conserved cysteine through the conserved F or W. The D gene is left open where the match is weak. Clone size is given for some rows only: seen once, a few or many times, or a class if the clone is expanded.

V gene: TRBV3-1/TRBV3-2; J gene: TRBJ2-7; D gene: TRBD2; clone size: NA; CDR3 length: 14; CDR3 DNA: TGTGCCAGCAGCCAAGGACTAGCGGGCCCCGAGCAGTACTTC; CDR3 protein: CASSQGLAGPEQYF
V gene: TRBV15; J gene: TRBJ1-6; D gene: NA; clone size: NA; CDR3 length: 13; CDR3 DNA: TGTGCCACCAGCCCCGAGGAGGATTCACCCCTCCACTTT; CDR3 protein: CATSPEEDSPLHF
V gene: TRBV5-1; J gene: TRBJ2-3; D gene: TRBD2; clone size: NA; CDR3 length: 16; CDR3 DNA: TGCGCCAGCGGATCCGGAGGCGGGAGCAGCACAGATACGCAGTATTTT; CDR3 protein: CASGSGGGSSTDTQYF
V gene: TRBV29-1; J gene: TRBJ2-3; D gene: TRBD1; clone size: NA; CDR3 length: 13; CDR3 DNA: TGCAGCGGGACAGGGTATAGCACAGATACGCAGTATTTT; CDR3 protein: CSGTGYSTDTQYF
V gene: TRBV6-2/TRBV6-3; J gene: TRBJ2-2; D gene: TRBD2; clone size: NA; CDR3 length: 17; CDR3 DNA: TGTGCCAGCAGTACCACTAGCGACCACTCGGTCACCGGGGAGCTGTTTTTT; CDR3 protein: CASSTTSDHSVTGELFF
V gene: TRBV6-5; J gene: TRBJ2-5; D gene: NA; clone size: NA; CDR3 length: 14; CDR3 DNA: TGTGCCAGCACAACAGCGGCGTGGATAGAGACCCAGTACTTC; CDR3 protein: CASTTAAWIETQYF
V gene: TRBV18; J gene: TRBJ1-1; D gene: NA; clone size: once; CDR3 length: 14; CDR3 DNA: TGTGCCAGCTCAGATAATACCGGGAACACTGAAGCTTTCTTT; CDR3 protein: CASSDNTGNTEAFF
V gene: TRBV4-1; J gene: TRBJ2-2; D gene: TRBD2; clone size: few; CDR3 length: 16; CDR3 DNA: TGCGCCAGCAGCCTGGAAGGAGGACTAGTAGCCGGGGAGCTGTTTTTT; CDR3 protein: CASSLEGGLVAGELFF
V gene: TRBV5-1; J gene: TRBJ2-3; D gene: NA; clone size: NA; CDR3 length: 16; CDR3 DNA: TGCGCCAGCAGCTCGGGGACTTTGGCTAGCACAGATACGCAGTATTTT; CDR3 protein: CASSSGTLASTDTQYF
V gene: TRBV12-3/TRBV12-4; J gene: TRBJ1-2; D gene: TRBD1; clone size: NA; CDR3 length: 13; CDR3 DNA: TGTGCCAGCAGTTGGGACAGGGCCGCTGGCTACACCTTC; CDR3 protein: CASSWDRAAGYTF
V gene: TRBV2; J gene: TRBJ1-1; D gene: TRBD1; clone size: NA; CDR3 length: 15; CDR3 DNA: TGTGCCAGCAGAAGGGACAGAACTAGTTACACTGAAGCTTTCTTT; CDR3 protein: CASRRDRTSYTEAFF
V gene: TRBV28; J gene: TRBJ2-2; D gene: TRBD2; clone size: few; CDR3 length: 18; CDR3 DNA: TGTGCCAGCAGTTTATACCGACGACGCGGGAGGCCGACCGGGGAGCTGTTTTTT; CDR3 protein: CASSLYRRRGRPTGELFF
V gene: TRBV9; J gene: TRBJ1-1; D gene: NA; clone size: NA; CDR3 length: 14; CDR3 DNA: TGTGCCAGCAGCGGAGGGTTATGGAACACTGAAGCTTTCTTT; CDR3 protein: CASSGGLWNTEAFF
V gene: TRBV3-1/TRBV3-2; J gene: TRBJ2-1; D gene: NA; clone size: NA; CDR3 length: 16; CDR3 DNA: TGTGCCAGCACCGCAGGGGCAGGGGACTCCTACAATGAGCAGTTCTTC; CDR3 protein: CASTAGAGDSYNEQFF
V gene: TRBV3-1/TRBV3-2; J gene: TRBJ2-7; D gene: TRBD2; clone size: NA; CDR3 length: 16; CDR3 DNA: TGTGCCAGCAGCTCCGGGACTAGCGGGAGGTTTGACGAGCAGTACTTC; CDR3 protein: CASSSGTSGRFDEQYF
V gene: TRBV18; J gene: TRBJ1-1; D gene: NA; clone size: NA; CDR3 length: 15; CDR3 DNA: TGTGCCAGCTCAACCCGACAGTCCCTGAACACTGAAGCTTTCTTT; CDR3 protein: CASSTRQSLNTEAFF
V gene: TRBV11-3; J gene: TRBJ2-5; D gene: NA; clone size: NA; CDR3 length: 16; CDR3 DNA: TGTGCCAGCAGCTTAGGATTGAGAGATTACCAAGAGACCCAGTACTTC; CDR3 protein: CASSLGLRDYQETQYF
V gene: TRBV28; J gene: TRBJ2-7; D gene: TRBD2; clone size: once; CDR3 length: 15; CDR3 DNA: TGTGCCAGCAGCCAAACTAGCGGGTTTACCTACGAGCAGTACTTC; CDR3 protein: CASSQTSGFTYEQYF
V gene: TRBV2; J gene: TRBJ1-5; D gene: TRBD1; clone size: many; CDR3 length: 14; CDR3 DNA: TGTGCCAGCAGATTTAGGACAGGGAATCAGCCCCAGCATTTT; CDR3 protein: CASRFRTGNQPQHF
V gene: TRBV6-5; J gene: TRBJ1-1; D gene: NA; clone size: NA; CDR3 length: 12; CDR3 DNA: TGTGCCAGCAGTTTCGTTTCAGGAAAAGCTTTCTTT; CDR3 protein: CASSFVSGKAFF
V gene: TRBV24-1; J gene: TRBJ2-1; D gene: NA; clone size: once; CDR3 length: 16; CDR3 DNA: TGTGCCACCAGTGAGCGAACAGGGTACTCCTACAATGAGCAGTTCTTC; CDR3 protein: CATSERTGYSYNEQFF
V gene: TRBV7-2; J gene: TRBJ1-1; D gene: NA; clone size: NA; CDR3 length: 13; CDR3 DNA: TGTGCCAGCAGCTTAACGGTGAACACTGAAGCTTTCTTT; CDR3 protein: CASSLTVNTEAFF
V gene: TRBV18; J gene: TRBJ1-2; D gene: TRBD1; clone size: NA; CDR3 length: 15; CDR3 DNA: TGTGCCAGCTCAGTTGGGACAGCTCCTAACTATGGCTACACCTTC; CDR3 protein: CASSVGTAPNYGYTF
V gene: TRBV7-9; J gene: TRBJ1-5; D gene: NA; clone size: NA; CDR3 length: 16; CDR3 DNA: TGTGCCAGCAGCTTAGTTTTTGGAGGGCGCAATCAGCCCCAGCATTTT; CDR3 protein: CASSLVFGGRNQPQHF
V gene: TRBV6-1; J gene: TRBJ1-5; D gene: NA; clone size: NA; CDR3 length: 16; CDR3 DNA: TGTGCCAGCAGTGAAGCGGTAGGACAGCTATATCAGCCCCAGCATTTT; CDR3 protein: CASSEAVGQLYQPQHF
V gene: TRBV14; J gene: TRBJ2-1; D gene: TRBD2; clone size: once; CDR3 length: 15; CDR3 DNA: TGTGCCAGCAGCCAATCGCTAGCGGCCTACAATGAGCAGTTCTTC; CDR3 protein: CASSQSLAAYNEQFF
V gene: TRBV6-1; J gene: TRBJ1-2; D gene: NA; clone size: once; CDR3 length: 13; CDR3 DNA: TGTGCCAGCAGTGACAGGGCGCAGTATGGCTACACCTTC; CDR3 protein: CASSDRAQYGYTF
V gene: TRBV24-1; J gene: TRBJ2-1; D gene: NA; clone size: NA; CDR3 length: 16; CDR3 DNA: TGTGCCACCAGTGATTCTTGGAGGGCCACGGGATATGAGCAGTTCTTC; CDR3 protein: CATSDSWRATGYEQFF
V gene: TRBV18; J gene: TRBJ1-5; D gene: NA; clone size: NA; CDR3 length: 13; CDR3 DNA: TGTGCCAGCTCACCATTGGAGAATCAGCCCCAGCATTTT; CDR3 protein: CASSPLENQPQHF
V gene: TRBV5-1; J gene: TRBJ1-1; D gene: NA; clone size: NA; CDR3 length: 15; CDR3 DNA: TGCGCCAGCAGTTTCCGGGTCTCCGAGAACACTGAAGCTTTCTTT; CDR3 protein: CASSFRVSENTEAFF
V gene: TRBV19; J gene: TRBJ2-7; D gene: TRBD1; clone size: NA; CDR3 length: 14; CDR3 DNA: TGTGCCAGTAGTCCCCGGACAGGGAGCTACGAGCAGTACTTC; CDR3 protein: CASSPRTGSYEQYF
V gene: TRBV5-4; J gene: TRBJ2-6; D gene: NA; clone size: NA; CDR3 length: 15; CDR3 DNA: TGTGCCAGCAGCTCCACAGGCTCTGGGGCCAACGTCCTGACTTTC; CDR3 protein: CASSSTGSGANVLTF
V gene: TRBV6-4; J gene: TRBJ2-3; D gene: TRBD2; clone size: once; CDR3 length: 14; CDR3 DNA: TGTGCCAGCAGACTAGCGGCTAGCACAGATACGCAGTATTTT; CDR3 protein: CASRLAASTDTQYF
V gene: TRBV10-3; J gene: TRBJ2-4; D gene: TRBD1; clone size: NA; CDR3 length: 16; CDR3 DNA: TGTGCCATCAGTAAGACAGGGGGCGCCTCAGGAAACATTCAGTACTTC; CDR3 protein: CAISKTGGASGNIQYF
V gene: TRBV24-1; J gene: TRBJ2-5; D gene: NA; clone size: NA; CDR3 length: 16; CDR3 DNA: TGTGCCACCAGTGACCCCAGGCAGGACTCGGGTGAGACCCAGTACTTC; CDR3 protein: CATSDPRQDSGETQYF
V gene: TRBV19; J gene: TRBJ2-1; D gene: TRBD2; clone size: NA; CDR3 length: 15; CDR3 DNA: TGTGCCAGTAGTATCGGGAGCGGGAGGGCGAAAGAGCAGTTCTTC; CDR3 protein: CASSIGSGRAKEQFF
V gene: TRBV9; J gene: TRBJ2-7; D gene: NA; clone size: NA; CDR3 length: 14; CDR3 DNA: TGTGCCAGCAGCGTAGCAGGCCCTGCCTACGAGCAGTACTTC; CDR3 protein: CASSVAGPAYEQYF
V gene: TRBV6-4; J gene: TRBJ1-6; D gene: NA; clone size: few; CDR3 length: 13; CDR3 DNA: TGTGCCAGCAGCCTTGAGAGGCGTTCACCCCTCCACTTT; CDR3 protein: CASSLERRSPLHF
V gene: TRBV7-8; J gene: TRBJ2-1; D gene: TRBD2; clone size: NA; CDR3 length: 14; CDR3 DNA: TGTGCCAGCGGCCCGGGACTAGCGGGCGGAGAGCAGTTCTTC; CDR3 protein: CASGPGLAGGEQFF
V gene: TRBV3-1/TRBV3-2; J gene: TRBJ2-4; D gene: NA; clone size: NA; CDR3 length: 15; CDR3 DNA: TGTGCCAGCAGCCAAGCCAGGGATCCCTCAAACATTCAGTACTTC; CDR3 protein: CASSQARDPSNIQYF
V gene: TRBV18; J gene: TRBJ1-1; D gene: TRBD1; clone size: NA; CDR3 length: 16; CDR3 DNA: TGTGCCAGCTCCCCTGCTTCCGGGACAGGGGGCACTGAAGCTTTCTTT; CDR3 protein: CASSPASGTGGTEAFF
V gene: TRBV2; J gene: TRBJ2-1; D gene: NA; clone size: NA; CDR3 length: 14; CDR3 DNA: TGTGCCAGCAGTAAGGAGCGGACCACGTATGAGCAGTTCTTC; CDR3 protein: CASSKERTTYEQFF
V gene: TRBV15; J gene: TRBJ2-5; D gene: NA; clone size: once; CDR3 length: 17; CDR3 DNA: TGTGCCACCAGCAGAGGCAGGGTACCGCCGGGCCAAGAGACCCAGTACTTC; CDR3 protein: CATSRGRVPPGQETQYF
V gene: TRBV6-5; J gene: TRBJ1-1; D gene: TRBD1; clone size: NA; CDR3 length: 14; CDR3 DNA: TGTGCCAGCAGTCACCGGGACAGACACACTGAAGCTTTCTTT; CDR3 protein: CASSHRDRHTEAFF
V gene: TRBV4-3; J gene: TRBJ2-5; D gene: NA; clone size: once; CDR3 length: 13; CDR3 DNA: TGCGCCAGCAGCCAAGTAGGGGGAGAGACCCAGTACTTC; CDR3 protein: CASSQVGGETQYF
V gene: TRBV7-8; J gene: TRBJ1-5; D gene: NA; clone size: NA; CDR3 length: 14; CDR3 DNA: TGTGCCAGCAGCCTCACAGTGGCTGGACAGCCCCAGCATTTT; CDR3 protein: CASSLTVAGQPQHF
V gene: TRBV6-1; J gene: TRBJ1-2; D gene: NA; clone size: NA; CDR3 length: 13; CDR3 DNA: TGTGCCAGCAGTGAGGTCCGAGACTATGGCTACACCTTC; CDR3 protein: CASSEVRDYGYTF
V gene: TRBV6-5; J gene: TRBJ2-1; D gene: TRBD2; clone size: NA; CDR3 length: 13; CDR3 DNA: TGTGCCAGCAGCCGGGGGGAGGGCCAAGAGCAGTTCTTC; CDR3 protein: CASSRGEGQEQFF
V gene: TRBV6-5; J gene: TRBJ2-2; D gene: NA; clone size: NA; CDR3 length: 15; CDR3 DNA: TGTGCCAGCACCAGGGACAACCGGAACACCGGGGAGCTGTTTTTT; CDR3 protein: CASTRDNRNTGELFF
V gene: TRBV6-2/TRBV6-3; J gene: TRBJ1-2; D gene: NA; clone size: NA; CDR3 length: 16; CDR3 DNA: TGTGCCAGCAGTTCGCACCAGCGGGGGGCAGTTTATGGCTACACCTTC; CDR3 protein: CASSSHQRGAVYGYTF
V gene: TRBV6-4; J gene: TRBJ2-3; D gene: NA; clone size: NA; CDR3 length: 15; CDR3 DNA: TGTGCCAGCAGTGAGGAGGCGGCGGGACCCCATACGCAGTATTTT; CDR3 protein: CASSEEAAGPHTQYF
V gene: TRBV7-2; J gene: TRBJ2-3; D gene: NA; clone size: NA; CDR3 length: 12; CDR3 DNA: TGTGCCAGCAGCAGACTAACAGATACGCAGTATTTT; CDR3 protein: CASSRLTDTQYF
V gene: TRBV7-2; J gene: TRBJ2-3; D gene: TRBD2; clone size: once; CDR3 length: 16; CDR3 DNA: TGTGCCAGCAGCTTGGGGACTAGCCGATACACAGATACGCAGTATTTT; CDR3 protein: CASSLGTSRYTDTQYF
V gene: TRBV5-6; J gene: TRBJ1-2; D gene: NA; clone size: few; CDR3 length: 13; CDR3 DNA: TGTGCCAGCAGCTATTGGGGGGAATTCGGCTACACCTTC; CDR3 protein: CASSYWGEFGYTF